The clone carrying this T cell receptor beta chain has only a few counts. Per the authors' pipeline: Counts of nucleated cells, estimated from reference gene primer amplification, were obtained. Profiling relied on immunoSEQ multiplex PCR, and the TCRdb table lists in-frame clones only, not all of them. From that table come the V and J calls and clone size; the DNA was used to work out D and trimming. The sample records about 170,000 clones, around 84% being singletons. The entry originates in a study of blood T cell repertoires in COVID-19. Background on the study: Specimens from acute and convalescent COVID-19 originated in the United States, Italy and Spain.

The germline V gene has CDR1 MNHEY and CDR2 SVGEGT. The CDR3 spans 13 residues. Trimming removed 4 bases from V and 6 bases from J, with 10 bases in between. Sequencing was carried out using peripheral blood. This TCR was recovered from a man aged 55-75 years with COVID-19, enrolled during active disease. The J gene is TRBJ1-5, the V gene TRBV6-2 or TRBV6-3; possible D gene TRBD1, 5 bases. CDR3 sequence reads: CASSFRGLQPQHF. The CDR3 DNA is TGTGCCAGCAGTTTTAGGGGCCTTCAGCCCCAGCATTTT.